This section outlines one T cell receptor beta chain sequence together with its context. The antigen is undetermined. The data originate from a study of T cell responses to AZD1222 COVID-19 vaccine. General study results and limits: Vaccination with two AZD1222 doses was followed by a rise in Spike-specific TCR breadth and depth. Spike-wide coverage was observed for vaccine-associated CD4 TCRs, with dominant responses at 160-218 and 743-854.

Germline V gene sequence: CDR1 MNHEY, CDR2 SVGAGI. This CDR3 has 13 residues. Unmatched junction bases numbered 4, after V lost 6 bases and J lost 2 bases. The table came from immunoSEQ multiplex PCR; TCRdb's copy has only in-frame clones and leaves some out. The sample contains about 170,000 clones, roughly 92% of which appear only once. This clonotype was obtained from an adult in good health. The V and J genes are TRBV6-5 and TRBJ2-7; the match to TRBD1 covers 7 bases. The specimen was peripheral blood, collected on day 0 of AZD1222 vaccination. This CDR3 is CASRPGQTYEQYF. The CDR3 nucleotides read TGTGCCAGCAGGCCGGGACAGACCTACGAGCAGTACTTC.